This is a list of T cell receptor beta chains from one sample in a study of long-term antiretroviral therapy in people with HIV. Only in-frame clones appear in the TCRdb table, and some are missing; sequencing was by immunoSEQ multiplex PCR. The sample has 15,000 to 20,000 clones; 70% to 85% are singletons. The starting material was unsorted PBMCs, obtained 0.9 years after starting antiretroviral therapy. Receptor source: a man younger than 35 with HIV. CDR3s include the opening cysteine and the closing phenylalanine or tryptophan. The D gene is left open where the match is weak. Size is stated for part of the rows, as once, few or many counts, or as a class when the clone is expanded.

CDR3,DNA,J,V,D,size
CASSEGSYGYTF,TGTGCCAGCAGTGAAGGGAGCTATGGCTACACCTTC,TRBJ1-2,TRBV6-1,NA,NA
CASSALAGPRETQYF,TGTGCCAGCAGCGCCCTAGCGGGGCCTCGGGAGACCCAGTACTTC,TRBJ2-5,TRBV6-5,TRBD2,NA
CASSTPLAEAFF,TGTGCCAGTAGTACACCACTCGCGGAAGCTTTCTTT,TRBJ1-1,TRBV19,NA,few
CASSLRAGLTTGELFF,TGCGCCAGCAGCTTGAGAGCGGGGCTGACCACCGGGGAGCTGTTTTTT,TRBJ2-2,TRBV5-1,TRBD2,NA
CASSVSLGGRAGELFF,TGTGCCAGCAGTGTCAGTTTGGGGGGCCGGGCCGGGGAGCTGTTTTTT,TRBJ2-2,TRBV2,NA,NA
CASSRPASCSYEQYF,TGTGCCAGCAGCCGCCCGGCCAGTTGCTCCTACGAGCAGTACTTC,TRBJ2-7,TRBV21-1,NA,NA
CASSLMGQGNYGYTF,TGCGCCAGCAGCTTGATGGGACAGGGGAACTATGGCTACACCTTC,TRBJ1-2,TRBV5-1,TRBD1,NA
CASSITSGGGTGLIMNTEAFF,TGTGCCAGTAGTATAACAAGCGGAGGCGGGACAGGGCTAATAATGAACACTGAAGCTTTCTTT,TRBJ1-1,TRBV19,TRBD1,NA
CASSFEGQSLSTDTQYF,TGTGCCAGCAGCTTTGAGGGACAGAGCCTAAGCACAGATACGCAGTATTTT,TRBJ2-3,TRBV5-8,TRBD1,once
CASSLAGGYYNEQFF,TGTGCCAGCAGCTTAGCCGGGGGCTATTACAATGAGCAGTTCTTC,TRBJ2-1,TRBV11-2,NA,NA
CASSMPPRADTQYF,TGCGCCAGCAGCATGCCACCCAGGGCAGATACGCAGTATTTT,TRBJ2-3,TRBV4-1,NA,NA
CASSYGQYNEQFF,TGTGCCAGCAGTTACGGACAGTACAATGAGCAGTTCTTC,TRBJ2-1,TRBV6-5,NA,NA
CASSLAKNIQYF,TGTGCCAGCAGCTTAGCCAAAAACATTCAGTACTTC,TRBJ2-4,TRBV7-9,NA,NA
CASSQEWNSGNTIYF,TGTGCCAGCAGCCAAGAATGGAACTCTGGAAACACCATATATTTT,TRBJ1-3,TRBV4-2,NA,NA
CSVEEPFEAFF,TGCAGCGTTGAGGAACCTTTTGAAGCTTTCTTT,TRBJ1-1,TRBV29-1,NA,NA
CASSERGQGALYTEAFF,TGTGCCAGCAGTGAAAGGGGACAGGGGGCCCTATACACTGAAGCTTTCTTT,TRBJ1-1,TRBV6-1,TRBD1,NA
CASSNPGTGDKTQYF,TGTGCCAGCAGCAACCCCGGGACAGGGGACAAGACCCAGTACTTC,TRBJ2-5,TRBV6-6,TRBD1,NA
CASGPGNSPLHF,TGTGCCAGCGGGCCAGGGAATTCACCCCTCCACTTT,TRBJ1-6,TRBV27,NA,few
CASSQDAGTDTEAFF,TGTGCCAGCAGCCAAGATGCAGGGACCGACACTGAAGCTTTCTTT,TRBJ1-1,TRBV4-2,NA,NA
CASITSYGNTIYF,TGTGCCAGTATCACCTCCTACGGAAACACCATATATTTT,TRBJ1-3,TRBV19,NA,NA
CASSDGTNTGELFF,TGTGCCAGCAGTGACGGGACAAACACCGGGGAGCTGTTTTTT,TRBJ2-2,TRBV6-4,NA,medium-sized
CASSQVAGTLNYGYTF,TGCGCCAGCAGCCAAGTTGCTGGCACCTTAAACTATGGCTACACCTTC,TRBJ1-2,TRBV4-1,NA,NA
CASSRFSGGEKLFF,TGTGCCAGCAGTAGGTTCTCAGGGGGTGAAAAACTGTTTTTT,TRBJ1-4,TRBV25-1,TRBD1,once
CASSLAGSSYNEQFF,TGTGCCAGCAGCTTGGCTGGGAGCTCCTACAATGAGCAGTTCTTC,TRBJ2-1,TRBV5-6,NA,NA
CASSEWRTSGNTIYF,TGTGCCAGCAGTGAATGGAGAACCTCTGGAAACACCATATATTTT,TRBJ1-3,TRBV6-1,NA,NA
CATSRERTGQPSPSFSNTGELFF,TGTGCCACCAGCAGAGAAAGGACGGGACAGCCCAGCCCCTCTTTTTCGAACACCGGGGAGCTGTTTTTT,TRBJ2-2,TRBV15,TRBD1,NA
CASSLGVVGSGETQYF,TGCGCCAGCAGCTTGGGGGTCGTGGGATCGGGGGAGACCCAGTACTTC,TRBJ2-5,TRBV5-1,NA,NA
CASDPDSSYEQYF,TGTGCCAGCGACCCTGACAGTTCCTACGAGCAGTACTTC,TRBJ2-7,TRBV2,NA,NA
CASSGFGTGSYNEQFF,TGTGCCAGCAGCGGATTTGGGACAGGGTCCTACAATGAGCAGTTCTTC,TRBJ2-1,TRBV9,TRBD1,NA
CASRGNTGLPWEQYF,TGTGCCAGCAGGGGTAATACAGGGCTCCCCTGGGAACAGTACTTC,TRBJ2-7,TRBV28,NA,NA
CAWSVRGRLTISGNTIYF,TGTGCCTGGAGTGTGAGGGGAAGGCTCACCATTTCTGGAAACACCATATATTTT,TRBJ1-3,TRBV30,NA,NA
CATLSPSGGDTQYF,TGTGCCACCTTGTCCCCTAGCGGGGGTGATACGCAGTATTTT,TRBJ2-3,TRBV2,TRBD2,NA
CASSLEQTDTQYF,TGCGCCAGCAGCTTGGAGCAGACAGATACGCAGTATTTT,TRBJ2-3,TRBV5-1,NA,NA
CASSYSGDTQYF,TGTGCCAGCAGTTACTCCGGAGATACGCAGTATTTT,TRBJ2-3,TRBV6-5,NA,NA
CASSLEGGGEKLFF,TGCGCCAGCAGCTTGGAGGGGGGCGGTGAAAAACTGTTTTTT,TRBJ1-4,TRBV5-1,NA,NA
CASISGIPNTEAFF,TGCGCCAGCATCTCAGGGATTCCGAACACTGAAGCTTTCTTT,TRBJ1-1,TRBV5-1,NA,NA
CASSLPAREETQYF,TGCGCCAGCAGCTTGCCGGCCAGGGAAGAGACCCAGTACTTC,TRBJ2-5,TRBV5-1,NA,NA
CASSSRWTETMNTEAFF,TGTGCCAGCAGTTCCCGATGGACAGAAACCATGAACACTGAAGCTTTCTTT,TRBJ1-1,TRBV27,NA,NA
CASKERETQYF,TGTGCCAGCAAGGAGCGCGAGACCCAGTACTTC,TRBJ2-5,TRBV6-5,NA,NA
CASSSRPPSGTEAFF,TGTGCCAGCAGTTCTCGTCCCCCGTCGGGCACTGAAGCTTTCTTT,TRBJ1-1,TRBV27,NA,NA
CASSLGPNRETQYF,TGTGCCAGCAGCTTAGGTCCGAACCGGGAGACCCAGTACTTC,TRBJ2-5,TRBV7-6,NA,NA
CASSFEDRSNYGYTF,TGCGCCAGCAGCTTCGAGGACAGATCTAACTATGGCTACACCTTC,TRBJ1-2,TRBV4-1,NA,NA
CASSLPAGTNEKLFF,TGTGCCAGCAGCTTACCGGCTGGGACTAATGAAAAACTGTTTTTT,TRBJ1-4,TRBV7-9,NA,NA
CASSHPDRDDQPQHF,TGCGCCAGCAGCCACCCCGACAGGGATGACCAGCCCCAGCATTTT,TRBJ1-5,TRBV4-1,TRBD1,few
CASSNRDRYSGANVLTF,TGTGCCAGCAGCAACCGGGACAGATATTCTGGGGCCAACGTCCTGACTTTC,TRBJ2-6,TRBV11-1,TRBD1,NA
CASSVGRDTEAFF,TGTGCCAGCAGCGTAGGTCGGGACACTGAAGCTTTCTTT,TRBJ1-1,TRBV9,NA,NA
CASSQNLEDYGYTF,TGTGCCAGCAGCCAGAATCTGGAAGACTATGGCTACACCTTC,TRBJ1-2,TRBV11-2,NA,NA
CASSGTGNQPQHF,TGTGCCAGCAGCGGGACAGGGAATCAGCCCCAGCATTTT,TRBJ1-5,TRBV2,TRBD1,NA
CASSGREGGTQYF,TGTGCTAGCAGCGGAAGAGAGGGTGGTACGCAGTATTTT,TRBJ2-3,TRBV7-7,NA,NA
CASSFTVSGNTIYF,TGTGCCAGCAGTTTTACGGTATCTGGAAACACCATATATTTT,TRBJ1-3,TRBV28,NA,NA
CASSVANMDTGELFF,TGTGCCAGCAGCGTAGCAAATATGGACACCGGGGAGCTGTTTTTT,TRBJ2-2,TRBV9,NA,NA
CASSFQGDGYTF,TGTGCCAGCAGCTTTCAGGGGGATGGCTACACCTTC,TRBJ1-2,TRBV9,TRBD1,NA